What follows is one T cell receptor beta chain and its context. Its antigen remains unknown. The germline V gene has CDR1 SGHTA and CDR2 FQGNSA. This CDR3 is 13 amino acids long. V was pared by 6 bases and J by 1 base, with 9 bases between. Only in-frame clones appear in the TCRdb table, and some are missing; sequencing was by immunoSEQ multiplex PCR. The repertoire holds about 70,000 clones, with over 60% as singletons. This sample is drawn from a study of vaccination effects on CD4 cells after COVID-19. Whole-study results and caveats: Healthy vaccinees had only 1 of 255 vaccine-induced clones cross-react with common cold coronaviruses. Few convalescent patients, and no early post-infection timepoints, were available to the study. Whether induced by infection or by vaccine, clones showed marked clonal contraction late after vaccination.

Following 10 days of culture, CD4+ T cells were isolated. Half-medium exchanges with IL-2 medium took place on days 3 and 7. This TCR derives from a human donor who received a COVID-19 vaccine. Here the sequenced sample was CD4+ T cells from PBMCs cultured without peptide, taken before COVID-19 vaccination. The V and J genes are TRBV7-2 and TRBJ2-5; unclear D gene. CDR3 loop: CASRTLTQETQYF. The CDR3 coding sequence is TGTGCCAGCAGGACCCTAACCCAAGAGACCCAGTACTTC.